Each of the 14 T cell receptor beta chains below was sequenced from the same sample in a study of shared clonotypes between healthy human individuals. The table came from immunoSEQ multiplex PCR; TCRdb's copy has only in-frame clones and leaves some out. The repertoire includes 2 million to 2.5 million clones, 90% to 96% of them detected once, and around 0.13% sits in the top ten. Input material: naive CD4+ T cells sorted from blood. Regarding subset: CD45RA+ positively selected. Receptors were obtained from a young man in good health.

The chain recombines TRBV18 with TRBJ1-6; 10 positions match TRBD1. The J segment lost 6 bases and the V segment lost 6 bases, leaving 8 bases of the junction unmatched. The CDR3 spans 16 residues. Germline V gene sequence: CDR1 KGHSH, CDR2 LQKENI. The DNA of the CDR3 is TGTGCCAGCTCCCTAGACAGGGGGCCAAGTAATTCACCCCTCCACTTT. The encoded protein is CASSLDRGPSNSPLHF.

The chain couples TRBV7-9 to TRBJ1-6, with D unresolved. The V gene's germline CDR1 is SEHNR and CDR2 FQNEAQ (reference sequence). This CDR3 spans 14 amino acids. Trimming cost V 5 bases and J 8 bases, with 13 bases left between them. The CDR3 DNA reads TGTGCCAGCAGCCGGGAGGCAGTAGATTCACCCCTCCACTTT. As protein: CASSREAVDSPLHF.

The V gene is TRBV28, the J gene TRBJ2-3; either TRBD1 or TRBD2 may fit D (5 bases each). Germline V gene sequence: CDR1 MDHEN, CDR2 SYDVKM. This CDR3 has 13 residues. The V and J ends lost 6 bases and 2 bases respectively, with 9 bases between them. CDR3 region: CASRGTYTDTQYF. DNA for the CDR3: TGTGCCAGCAGAGGGACCTACACAGATACGCAGTATTTT.

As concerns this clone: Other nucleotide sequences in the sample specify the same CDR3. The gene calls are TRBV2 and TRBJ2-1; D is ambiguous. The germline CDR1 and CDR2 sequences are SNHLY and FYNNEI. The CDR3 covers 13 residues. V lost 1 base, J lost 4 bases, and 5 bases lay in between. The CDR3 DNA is TGTGCCAGCAGTGAAGTTGGTTACAATGAGCAGTTCTTC. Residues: CASSEVGYNEQFF.

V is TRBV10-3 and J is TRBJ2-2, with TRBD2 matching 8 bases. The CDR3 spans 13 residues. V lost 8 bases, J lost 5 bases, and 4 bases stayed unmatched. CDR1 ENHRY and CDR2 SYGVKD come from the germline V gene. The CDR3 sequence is CAIAASGTGELFF. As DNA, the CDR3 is TGTGCCATCGCGGCTAGCGGGACCGGGGAGCTGTTTTTT.

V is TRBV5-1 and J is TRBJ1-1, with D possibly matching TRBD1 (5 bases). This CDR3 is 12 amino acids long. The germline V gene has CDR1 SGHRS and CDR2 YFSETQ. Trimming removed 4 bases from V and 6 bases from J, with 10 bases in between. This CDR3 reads CASSIPTAEAFF. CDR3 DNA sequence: TGCGCCAGCAGCATTCCGACAGCTGAAGCTTTCTTT. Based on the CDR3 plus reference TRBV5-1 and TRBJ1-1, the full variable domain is KAGVTQTPRYLIKTRGQQVTLSCSPISGHRSVSWYQQTPGQGLQFLFEYFSETQRNKGNFPGRFSGRQFSNSRSEMNVSTLELGDSALYLCASSIPTAEAFFGQGTRLTVV.

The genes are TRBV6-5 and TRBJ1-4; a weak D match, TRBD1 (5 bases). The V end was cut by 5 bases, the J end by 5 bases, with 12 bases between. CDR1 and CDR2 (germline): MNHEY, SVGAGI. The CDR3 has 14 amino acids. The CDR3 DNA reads TGTGCCAGCAGTAGGGGCAGAGAGAATGAAAAACTGTTTTTT. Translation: CASSRGRENEKLFF.

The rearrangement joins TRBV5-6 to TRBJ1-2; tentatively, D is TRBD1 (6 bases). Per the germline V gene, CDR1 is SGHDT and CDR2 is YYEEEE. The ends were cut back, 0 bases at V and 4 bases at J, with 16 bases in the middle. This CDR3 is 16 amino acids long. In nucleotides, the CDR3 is TGTGCCAGCAGCTTGGCCCGGACAGATTTTGCCTATGGCTACACCTTC. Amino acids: CASSLARTDFAYGYTF.

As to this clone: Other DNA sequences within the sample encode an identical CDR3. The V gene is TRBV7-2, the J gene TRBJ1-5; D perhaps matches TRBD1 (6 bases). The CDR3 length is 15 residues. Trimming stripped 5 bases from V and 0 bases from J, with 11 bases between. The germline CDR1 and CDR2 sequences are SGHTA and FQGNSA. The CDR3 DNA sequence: TGTGCCAGCAGCCTCAGGGGAGATAGCAATCAGCCCCAGCATTTT. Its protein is CASSLRGDSNQPQHF.

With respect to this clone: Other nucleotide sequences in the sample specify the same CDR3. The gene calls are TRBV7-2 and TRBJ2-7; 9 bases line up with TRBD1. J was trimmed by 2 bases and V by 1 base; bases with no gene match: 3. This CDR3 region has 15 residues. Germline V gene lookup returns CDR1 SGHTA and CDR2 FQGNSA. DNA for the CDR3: TGTGCCAGCAGCTTAGGACAGGGGGTCACCTACGAGCAGTACTTC. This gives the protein CASSLGQGVTYEQYF. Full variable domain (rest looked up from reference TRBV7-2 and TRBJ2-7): GAGVSQSPSNKVTEKGKDVELRCDPISGHTALYWYRQSLGQGLEFLIYFQGNSAPDKSGLPSDRFSAERTGGSVSTLTIQRTQQEDSAVYLCASSLGQGVTYEQYFGPGTRLTVT.

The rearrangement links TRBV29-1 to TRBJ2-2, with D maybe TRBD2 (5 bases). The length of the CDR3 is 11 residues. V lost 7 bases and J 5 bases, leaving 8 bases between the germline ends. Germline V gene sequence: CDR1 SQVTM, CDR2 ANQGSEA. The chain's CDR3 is CSGRATGELFF. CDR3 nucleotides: TGCAGCGGGCGGGCGACCGGGGAGCTGTTTTTT.

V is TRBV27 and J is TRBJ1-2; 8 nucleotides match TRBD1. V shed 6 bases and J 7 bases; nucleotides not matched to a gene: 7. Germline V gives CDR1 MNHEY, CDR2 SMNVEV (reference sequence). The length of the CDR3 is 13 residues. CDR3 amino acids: CASSTGTGFGYTF. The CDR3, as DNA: TGTGCCAGCAGCACCGGGACAGGCTTTGGCTACACCTTC.

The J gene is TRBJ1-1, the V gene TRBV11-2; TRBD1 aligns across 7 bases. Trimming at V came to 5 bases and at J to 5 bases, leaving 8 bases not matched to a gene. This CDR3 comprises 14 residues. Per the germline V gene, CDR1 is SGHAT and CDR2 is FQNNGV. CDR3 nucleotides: TGTGCCAGCAGCGGGAGACAGGGTTCGACTGAAGCTTTCTTT. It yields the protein CASSGRQGSTEAFF. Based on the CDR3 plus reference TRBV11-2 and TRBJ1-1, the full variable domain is EAGVAQSPRYKIIEKRQSVAFWCNPISGHATLYWYQQILGQGPKLLIQFQNNGVVDDSQLPKDRFSAERLKGVDSTLKIQPAKLEDSAVYLCASSGRQGSTEAFFGQGTRLTVV.

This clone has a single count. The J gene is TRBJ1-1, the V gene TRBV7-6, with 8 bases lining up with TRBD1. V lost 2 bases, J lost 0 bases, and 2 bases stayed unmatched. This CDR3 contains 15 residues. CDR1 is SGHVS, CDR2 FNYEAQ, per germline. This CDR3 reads CASSLRDRMNTEAFF. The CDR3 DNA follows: TGTGCCAGCAGCTTACGGGACAGGATGAACACTGAAGCTTTCTTT.